A selection of T cell receptor beta chains follows, all from one sample in a study of blood T cell repertoires in COVID-19. Sequencing was performed with immunoSEQ multiplex PCR; in TCRdb, only in-frame clones are kept and a portion is missing. Here the sample spans approximately 290,000 clones, roughly 80% being singletons. The sequenced sample consisted of peripheral blood. The source is a person aged 65 to 85 with COVID-19, enrolled during active disease. CDR3s include the opening cysteine and the closing phenylalanine or tryptophan. A D gene is named only where the DNA matches it firmly. A row's size may be missing; if present it is once, few, many or a size class.

>TRBV13|-|TRBJ1-1|TRBD1|14
CASSAGTVNTEAFF
TGTGCCAGCAGCGCCGGGACAGTGAACACTGAAGCTTTCTTT
>TRBV10-3|-|TRBJ2-5|-|15
CAISPPPGAGETQYF
TGTGCCATCAGCCCTCCCCCAGGGGCGGGAGAGACCCAGTACTTC
>TRBV11-3|-|TRBJ2-7|-|15
CASSLAPGLQYEQYF
TGTGCCAGCAGCTTAGCCCCGGGACTGCAATACGAGCAGTACTTC
>TRBV9|once|TRBJ1-4|TRBD1|14
CASSVTGSEEKLFF
TGTGCCAGCAGCGTGACAGGGTCGGAGGAAAAACTGTTTTTT
>TRBV19|-|TRBJ2-1|-|17
CASSTSRTANSYNEQFF
TGTGCCAGTAGTACCTCCAGGACTGCAAATTCCTACAATGAGCAGTTCTTC
>TRBV6-5|-|TRBJ2-5|-|13
CASSYSPTGTQYF
TGTGCCAGCAGTTACTCACCCACGGGGACCCAGTACTTC
>TRBV10-3|-|TRBJ1-5|TRBD1|15
CAISERQGRNQPQHF
TGTGCCATCAGTGAACGACAGGGGCGCAATCAGCCCCAGCATTTT
>TRBV27|-|TRBJ1-2|-|13
CASSSGQLYGYTF
TGTGCCAGCAGCTCTGGACAGCTATATGGCTACACCTTC
>TRBV6-5|once|TRBJ2-7|-|12
CASSLDKYEQYF
TGTGCCAGCAGCCTGGACAAATACGAGCAGTACTTC
>TRBV30|-|TRBJ1-3|-|15
CAWRIRGNSGNTIYF
TGTGCCTGGCGAATCAGGGGCAACTCTGGAAACACCATATATTTT
>TRBV5-6|-|TRBJ2-5|TRBD1|15
CASSLAGRGQETQYF
TGTGCCAGCAGCTTGGCTGGCAGGGGGCAAGAGACCCAGTACTTC
>TRBV7-3|-|TRBJ2-1|TRBD1|15
CASSLTGTGVNEQFF
TGTGCCAGCAGCTTAACCGGGACAGGAGTCAATGAGCAGTTCTTC
>TRBV24-1|-|TRBJ2-2|TRBD2|16
CATSDIAGVNTGELFF
TGTGCCACCAGTGACATTGCGGGGGTGAACACCGGGGAGCTGTTTTTT
>TRBV5-1|-|TRBJ1-6|-|16
CASSLGGTGNNSPLHF
TGCGCCAGCAGCTTGGGAGGTACAGGGAATAATTCACCCCTCCACTTT
>TRBV5-3|-|TRBJ2-3|TRBD1|14
CARRIQGASDTQYF
TGTGCCAGAAGGATACAGGGGGCATCAGATACGCAGTATTTT
>TRBV6-1|-|TRBJ2-3|TRBD2|15
CASSEGSGGTDTQYF
TGTGCCAGCAGTGAAGGTAGCGGGGGCACAGATACGCAGTATTTT
>TRBV3-1/TRBV3-2|-|TRBJ2-7|-|12
CASSRGLGEQYF
TGTGCCAGCAGCCGAGGGTTGGGGGAGCAGTACTTC